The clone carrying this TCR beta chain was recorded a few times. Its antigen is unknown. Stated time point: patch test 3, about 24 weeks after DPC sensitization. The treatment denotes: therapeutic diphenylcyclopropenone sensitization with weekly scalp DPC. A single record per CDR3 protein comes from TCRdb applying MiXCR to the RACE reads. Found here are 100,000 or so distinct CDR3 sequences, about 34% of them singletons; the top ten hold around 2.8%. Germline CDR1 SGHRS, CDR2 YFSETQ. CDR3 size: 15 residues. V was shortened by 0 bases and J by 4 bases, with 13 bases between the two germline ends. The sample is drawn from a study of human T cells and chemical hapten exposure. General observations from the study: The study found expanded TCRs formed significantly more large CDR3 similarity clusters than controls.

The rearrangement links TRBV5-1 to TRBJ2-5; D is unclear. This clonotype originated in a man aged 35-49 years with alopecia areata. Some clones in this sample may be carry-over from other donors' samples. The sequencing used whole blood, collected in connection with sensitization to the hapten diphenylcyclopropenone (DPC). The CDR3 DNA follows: TGCGCCAGCAGCTTGGATGTGGGTGGGTCAGAGACCCAGTACTTC. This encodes CASSLDVGGSETQYF. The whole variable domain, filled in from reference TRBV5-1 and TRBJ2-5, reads KAGVTQTPRYLIKTRGQQVTLSCSPISGHRSVSWYQQTPGQGLQFLFEYFSETQRNKGNFPGRFSGRQFSNSRSEMNVSTLELGDSALYLCASSLDVGGSETQYFGPGTRLLVL.